The entry that follows covers one TCR beta chain sequence. Its antigen is unidentified. This entry is derived from a study of T cell responses to AZD1222 COVID-19 vaccine. General study points: Just six people given AZD1222 tested seropositive at baseline. The sample set comprised mostly white British donors with more females, and clonal diversity was possibly underestimated.

V was shortened by 2 bases and J by 8 bases, with 13 bases between the two germline ends. The V gene's germline CDR1 is MDHEN and CDR2 SYDVKM. The CDR3 runs 14 residues. Clones were sequenced by immunoSEQ multiplex PCR, and TCRdb holds only the in-frame ones, with some missing. The data contain roughly 130,000 clones, approximately 85% of them singletons. The material sequenced was peripheral blood, taken on day 0 of MenACWY control vaccination. This chain connects TRBV28 to TRBJ2-1, with D perhaps matching TRBD1 or TRBD2 (7 bases each). This sequence originates from an adult in good health. The CDR3 reads CASSLSRGRDEQFF. The CDR3 DNA follows: TGTGCCAGCAGTTTAAGCAGGGGGAGGGATGAGCAGTTCTTC.